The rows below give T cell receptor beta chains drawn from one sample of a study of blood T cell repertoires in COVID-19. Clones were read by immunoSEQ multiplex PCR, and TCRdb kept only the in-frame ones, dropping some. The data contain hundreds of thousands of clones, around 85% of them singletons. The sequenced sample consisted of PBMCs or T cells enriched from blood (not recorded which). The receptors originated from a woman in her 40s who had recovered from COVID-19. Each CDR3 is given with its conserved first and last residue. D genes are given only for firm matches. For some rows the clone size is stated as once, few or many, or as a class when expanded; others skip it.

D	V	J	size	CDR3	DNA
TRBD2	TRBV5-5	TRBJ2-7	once	CASSEPSGNRFGQYF	TGTGCCAGCAGCGAACCTAGCGGAAACCGTTTTGGGCAGTACTTC
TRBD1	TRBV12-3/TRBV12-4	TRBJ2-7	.	CASRGQGNRQYF	TGTGCCAGCCGGGGACAGGGGAATAGGCAGTACTTC
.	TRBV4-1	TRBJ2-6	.	CASSQDKWANLGGANVLTF	TGCGCCAGCAGCCAAGATAAATGGGCCAACCTTGGTGGGGCCAACGTCCTGACTTTC
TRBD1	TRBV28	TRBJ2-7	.	CASSPRQGFIPYEQYF	TGTGCCAGCAGTCCTAGACAGGGGTTTATACCCTACGAGCAGTACTTC
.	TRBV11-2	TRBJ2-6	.	CASSPRPGEKGANVLTF	TGTGCCAGCAGCCCGCGCCCGGGGGAAAAAGGGGCCAACGTCCTGACTTTC
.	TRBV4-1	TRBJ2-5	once	CASSWNDRLQETQYF	TGCGCCAGCAGCTGGAACGACAGGCTCCAAGAGACCCAGTACTTC
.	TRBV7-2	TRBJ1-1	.	CASSLEYGGRTEAFF	TGTGCCAGCAGCTTAGAGTATGGAGGCCGCACTGAAGCTTTCTTT
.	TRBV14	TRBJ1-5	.	CASSRGASQPQHF	TGTGCCAGCAGCCGCGGGGCAAGTCAGCCCCAGCATTTT
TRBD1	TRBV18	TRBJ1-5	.	CASSPTYGGQGNQPQHF	TGTGCCAGCTCACCAACTTACGGGGGACAGGGGAATCAGCCCCAGCATTTT
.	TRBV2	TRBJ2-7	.	CASSSGGVTTPFYEQYF	TGTGCCAGCAGCTCCGGGGGAGTAACCACCCCGTTCTACGAGCAGTACTTC
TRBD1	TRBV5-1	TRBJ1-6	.	CASSPGTVRSPLHF	TGCGCCAGCTCCCCCGGGACAGTTCGGTCACCCCTCCACTTT
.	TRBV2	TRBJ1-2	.	CASSEARGYTF	TGTGCCAGCAGTGAAGCGCGAGGCTACACCTTC
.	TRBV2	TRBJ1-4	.	CASSVGGADGEKLFF	TGTGCCAGCAGTGTGGGAGGGGCAGACGGGGAAAAACTGTTTTTT
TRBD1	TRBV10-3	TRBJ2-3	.	CAISLQGATDTQYF	TGTGCCATCAGTCTACAGGGGGCAACAGATACGCAGTATTTT
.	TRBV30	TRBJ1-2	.	CAWSVYPDRRSGYTF	TGTGCCTGGAGTGTATATCCCGACAGAAGGTCTGGCTACACCTTC
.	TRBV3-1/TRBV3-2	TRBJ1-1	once	CASSSQINTEAFF	TGTGCCAGCAGCTCACAGATAAACACTGAAGCTTTCTTT
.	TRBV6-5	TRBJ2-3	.	CASNGQSTDTQYF	TGTGCCAGCAATGGACAGAGCACAGATACGCAGTATTTT
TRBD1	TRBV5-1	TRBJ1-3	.	CASSPLRTTGAGNTIYF	TGCGCCAGCAGCCCCCTAAGGACGACAGGGGCTGGAAACACCATATATTTT
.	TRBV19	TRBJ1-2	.	CASSIFRYGYTF	TGTGCCAGTAGTATCTTCCGCTATGGCTACACCTTC
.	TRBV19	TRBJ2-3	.	CASSILVGGDADTQYF	TGTGCCAGTAGTATCCTCGTAGGGGGAGACGCAGATACGCAGTATTTT
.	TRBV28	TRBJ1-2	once	CASRLGGDQEGYTF	TGTGCCAGCAGACTGGGGGGGGACCAGGAGGGCTACACCTTC
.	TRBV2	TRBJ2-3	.	CASSERAQGGGTQYF	TGTGCCAGCAGTGAAAGGGCACAGGGTGGAGGTACGCAGTATTTT
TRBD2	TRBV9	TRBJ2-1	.	CASSATSGSRNEQFF	TGTGCCAGCAGCGCAACTAGCGGGAGTCGTAATGAGCAGTTCTTC
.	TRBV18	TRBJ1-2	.	CASSPYTDYGYTF	TGTGCCAGCTCACCGTACACCGACTATGGCTACACCTTC
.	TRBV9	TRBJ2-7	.	CASSAQSGLNEQYF	TGTGCCAGCAGCGCACAATCAGGGTTGAACGAGCAGTACTTC
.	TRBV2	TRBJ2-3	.	CASSLKRTSTDTQYF	TGTGCCAGCAGCCTAAAGCGGACTAGCACAGATACGCAGTATTTT
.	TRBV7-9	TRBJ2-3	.	CASSPSALLAQYF	TGTGCCAGCAGCCCAAGTGCGCTTCTCGCGCAGTATTTT
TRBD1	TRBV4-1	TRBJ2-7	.	CASSQFIPRTGSDEQYF	TGCGCCAGCAGCCAATTTATACCTCGGACAGGGTCGGACGAGCAGTACTTC
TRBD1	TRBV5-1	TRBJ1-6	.	CASPTGLFSPLHF	TGCGCCAGCCCGACAGGGCTTTTTTCACCCCTCCACTTT
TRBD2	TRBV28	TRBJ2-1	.	CASSSMIGRVYNEQFF	TGTGCCAGCAGTTCCATGATCGGGAGGGTCTACAATGAGCAGTTCTTC
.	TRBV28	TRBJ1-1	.	CASSYSVQGVTEAFF	TGTGCCAGCAGTTATTCCGTACAGGGTGTCACTGAAGCTTTCTTT
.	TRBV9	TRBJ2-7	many	CASSPRGGGQGDDYEQYF	TGTGCCAGCAGCCCCCGAGGAGGAGGGCAGGGGGACGACTACGAGCAGTACTTC
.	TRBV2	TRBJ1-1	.	CASGRGEAEAFF	TGTGCCAGCGGCAGGGGAGAGGCTGAAGCTTTCTTT
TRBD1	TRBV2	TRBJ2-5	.	CASIRDRGGETQYF	TGTGCCAGCATCCGCGACAGGGGTGGTGAGACCCAGTACTTC
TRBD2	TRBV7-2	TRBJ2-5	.	CASSSPPGREGVRETQYF	TGTGCCAGCAGCTCCCCCCCGGGGCGGGAGGGCGTGCGGGAGACCCAGTACTTC
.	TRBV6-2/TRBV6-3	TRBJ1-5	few	CASSYVRYNQPQHF	TGTGCCAGCAGTTACGTACGGTACAATCAGCCCCAGCATTTT
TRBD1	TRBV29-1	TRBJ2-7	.	CSVERQGGVYEQYF	TGCAGCGTTGAACGACAGGGGGGGGTTTACGAGCAGTACTTC
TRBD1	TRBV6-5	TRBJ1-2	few	CASRPGTDNYGYTF	TGTGCCAGCAGACCCGGGACAGACAACTATGGCTACACCTTC
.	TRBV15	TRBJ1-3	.	CATSRTFTGNTIYF	TGTGCCACCAGCAGAACATTCACTGGAAACACCATATATTTT
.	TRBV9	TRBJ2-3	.	CASSSQRSTQYF	TGTGCCAGCAGCTCCCAACGGAGTACGCAGTATTTT
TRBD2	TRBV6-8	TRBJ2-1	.	CASCSSGPPVGYNEQFF	TGTGCCAGCTGTTCTAGCGGGCCTCCCGTTGGCTACAATGAGCAGTTCTTC
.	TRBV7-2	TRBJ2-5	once	CASSPELSGVGAQYF	TGTGCCAGCAGTCCCGAACTATCCGGGGTCGGGGCCCAGTACTTC
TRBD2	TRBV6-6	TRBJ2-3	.	CASRGGTDTQYF	TGTGCCAGCCGGGGGGGCACAGATACGCAGTATTTT
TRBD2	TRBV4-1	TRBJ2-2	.	CASSHERTSGTGELFF	TGCGCCAGCAGCCACGAACGGACTAGCGGTACCGGGGAGCTGTTTTTT
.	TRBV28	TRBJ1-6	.	CASSLPGKRNSPLHF	TGTGCCAGCAGTTTACCGGGAAAACGGAATTCACCCCTCCACTTT
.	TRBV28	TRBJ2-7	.	CASQGGVAAYDLYF	TGTGCCAGCCAGGGGGGAGTAGCTGCCTACGACTTGTACTTC
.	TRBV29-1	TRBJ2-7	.	CSVENWGDEQYF	TGCAGCGTCGAAAATTGGGGCGACGAGCAGTACTTC
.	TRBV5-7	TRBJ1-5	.	CASPPGWMPNRFAQHF	TGTGCCAGCCCCCCAGGGTGGATGCCGAATCGTTTCGCCCAGCATTTT
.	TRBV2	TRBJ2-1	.	CASSLTASSYNEQFF	TGTGCCAGCAGCCTGACTGCAAGCTCCTACAATGAGCAGTTCTTC
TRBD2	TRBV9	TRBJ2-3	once	CASGGLAGGPADTQYF	TGTGCCAGCGGCGGACTAGCGGGAGGGCCCGCAGATACGCAGTATTTT
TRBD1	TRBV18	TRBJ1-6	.	CASSPDRGGNSPLHF	TGTGCCAGCTCACCCGACAGGGGGGGGAATTCACCCCTCCACTTT
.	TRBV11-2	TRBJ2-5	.	CASSLGGTPEQETQYF	TGTGCCAGCAGCTTAGGGGGCACGCCGGAACAAGAGACCCAGTACTTC
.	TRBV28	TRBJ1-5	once	CASRRDMGEPQHF	TGTGCCAGCAGACGGGACATGGGTGAGCCCCAGCATTTT
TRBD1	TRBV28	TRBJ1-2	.	CASRAPSGTGNYGYTF	TGTGCCAGCAGGGCGCCTTCCGGGACAGGGAACTATGGCTACACCTTC
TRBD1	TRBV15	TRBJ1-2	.	CATRRQGITPGFGYTF	TGTGCCACCAGGCGACAGGGAATTACCCCGGGGTTTGGCTACACCTTC